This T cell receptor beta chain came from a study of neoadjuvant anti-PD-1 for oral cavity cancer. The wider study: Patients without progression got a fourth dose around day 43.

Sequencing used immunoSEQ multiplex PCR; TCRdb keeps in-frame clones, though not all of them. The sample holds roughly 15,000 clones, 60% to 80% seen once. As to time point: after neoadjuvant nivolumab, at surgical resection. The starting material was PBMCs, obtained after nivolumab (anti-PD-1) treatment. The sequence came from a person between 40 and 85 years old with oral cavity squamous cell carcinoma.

The CDR3 DNA reads as TGCGCCAGCAGCCAAGACGAGCTAGCGGGAGTAGGCAATGAGCAGTTCTTC. It encodes CASSQDELAGVGNEQFF. This chain links TRBV4-1 with TRBJ2-1; 10 bases map to TRBD2. V was pared by 0 bases and J by 6 bases, with 8 bases of the junction left unmatched. The length of the CDR3 is 17 residues. Germline CDR1 is MGHRA and CDR2 is YSYEKL.